The sequence of this TCR beta chain was determined in a study of early T cells in non-severe SARS-CoV-2 infection. Separate cDNA molecules each had unique molecular identifiers attached to them. TCRdb fed the 5' RACE reads into MiXCR, producing one record per CDR3 protein. This sample carries 85,000 to 100,000 distinct CDR3 sequences, approximately 11% of them seen once, and the ten largest clones take roughly 4.5%. The V end was cut by 0 bases, the J end by 6 bases, with 11 bases between. Germline V gene data show CDR1 as SGHRS and CDR2 as YFSETQ. The CDR3 has 14 amino acids. This clonotype was picked up a small number of times.

The genes are TRBV5-1 and TRBJ2-3; D gene uncertain. The clonotype was recovered from an adult who was a healthcare worker with PCR-confirmed SARS-CoV-2 infection or an uninfected control (not recorded which). This specimen consisted of whole blood, obtained at baseline. CDR3 sequence: CASSLGPQADTQYF. CDR3 coding DNA: TGCGCCAGCAGCTTGGGACCCCAGGCGGATACGCAGTATTTT. Complete variable domain (other parts from reference TRBV5-1 and TRBJ2-3): KAGVTQTPRYLIKTRGQQVTLSCSPISGHRSVSWYQQTPGQGLQFLFEYFSETQRNKGNFPGRFSGRQFSNSRSEMNVSTLELGDSALYLCASSLGPQADTQYFGPGTRLTVL.